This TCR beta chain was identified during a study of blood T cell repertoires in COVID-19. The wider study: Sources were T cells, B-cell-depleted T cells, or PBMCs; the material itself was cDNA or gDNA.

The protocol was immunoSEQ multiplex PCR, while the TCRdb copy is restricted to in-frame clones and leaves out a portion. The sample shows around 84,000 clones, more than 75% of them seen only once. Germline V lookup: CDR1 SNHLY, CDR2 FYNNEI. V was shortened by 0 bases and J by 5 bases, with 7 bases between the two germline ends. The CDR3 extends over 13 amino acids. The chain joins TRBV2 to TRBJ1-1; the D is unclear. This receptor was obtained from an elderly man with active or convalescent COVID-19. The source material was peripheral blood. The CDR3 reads CASSEARLTEAFF. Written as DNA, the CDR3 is TGTGCCAGCAGTGAAGCTCGTCTAACTGAAGCTTTCTTT. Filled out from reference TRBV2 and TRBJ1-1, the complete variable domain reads EPEVTQTPSHQVTQMGQEVILRCVPISNHLYFYWYRQILGQKVEFLVSFYNNEISEKSEIFDDQFSVERPDGSNFTLKIRSTKLEDSAMYFCASSEARLTEAFFGQGTRLTVV.